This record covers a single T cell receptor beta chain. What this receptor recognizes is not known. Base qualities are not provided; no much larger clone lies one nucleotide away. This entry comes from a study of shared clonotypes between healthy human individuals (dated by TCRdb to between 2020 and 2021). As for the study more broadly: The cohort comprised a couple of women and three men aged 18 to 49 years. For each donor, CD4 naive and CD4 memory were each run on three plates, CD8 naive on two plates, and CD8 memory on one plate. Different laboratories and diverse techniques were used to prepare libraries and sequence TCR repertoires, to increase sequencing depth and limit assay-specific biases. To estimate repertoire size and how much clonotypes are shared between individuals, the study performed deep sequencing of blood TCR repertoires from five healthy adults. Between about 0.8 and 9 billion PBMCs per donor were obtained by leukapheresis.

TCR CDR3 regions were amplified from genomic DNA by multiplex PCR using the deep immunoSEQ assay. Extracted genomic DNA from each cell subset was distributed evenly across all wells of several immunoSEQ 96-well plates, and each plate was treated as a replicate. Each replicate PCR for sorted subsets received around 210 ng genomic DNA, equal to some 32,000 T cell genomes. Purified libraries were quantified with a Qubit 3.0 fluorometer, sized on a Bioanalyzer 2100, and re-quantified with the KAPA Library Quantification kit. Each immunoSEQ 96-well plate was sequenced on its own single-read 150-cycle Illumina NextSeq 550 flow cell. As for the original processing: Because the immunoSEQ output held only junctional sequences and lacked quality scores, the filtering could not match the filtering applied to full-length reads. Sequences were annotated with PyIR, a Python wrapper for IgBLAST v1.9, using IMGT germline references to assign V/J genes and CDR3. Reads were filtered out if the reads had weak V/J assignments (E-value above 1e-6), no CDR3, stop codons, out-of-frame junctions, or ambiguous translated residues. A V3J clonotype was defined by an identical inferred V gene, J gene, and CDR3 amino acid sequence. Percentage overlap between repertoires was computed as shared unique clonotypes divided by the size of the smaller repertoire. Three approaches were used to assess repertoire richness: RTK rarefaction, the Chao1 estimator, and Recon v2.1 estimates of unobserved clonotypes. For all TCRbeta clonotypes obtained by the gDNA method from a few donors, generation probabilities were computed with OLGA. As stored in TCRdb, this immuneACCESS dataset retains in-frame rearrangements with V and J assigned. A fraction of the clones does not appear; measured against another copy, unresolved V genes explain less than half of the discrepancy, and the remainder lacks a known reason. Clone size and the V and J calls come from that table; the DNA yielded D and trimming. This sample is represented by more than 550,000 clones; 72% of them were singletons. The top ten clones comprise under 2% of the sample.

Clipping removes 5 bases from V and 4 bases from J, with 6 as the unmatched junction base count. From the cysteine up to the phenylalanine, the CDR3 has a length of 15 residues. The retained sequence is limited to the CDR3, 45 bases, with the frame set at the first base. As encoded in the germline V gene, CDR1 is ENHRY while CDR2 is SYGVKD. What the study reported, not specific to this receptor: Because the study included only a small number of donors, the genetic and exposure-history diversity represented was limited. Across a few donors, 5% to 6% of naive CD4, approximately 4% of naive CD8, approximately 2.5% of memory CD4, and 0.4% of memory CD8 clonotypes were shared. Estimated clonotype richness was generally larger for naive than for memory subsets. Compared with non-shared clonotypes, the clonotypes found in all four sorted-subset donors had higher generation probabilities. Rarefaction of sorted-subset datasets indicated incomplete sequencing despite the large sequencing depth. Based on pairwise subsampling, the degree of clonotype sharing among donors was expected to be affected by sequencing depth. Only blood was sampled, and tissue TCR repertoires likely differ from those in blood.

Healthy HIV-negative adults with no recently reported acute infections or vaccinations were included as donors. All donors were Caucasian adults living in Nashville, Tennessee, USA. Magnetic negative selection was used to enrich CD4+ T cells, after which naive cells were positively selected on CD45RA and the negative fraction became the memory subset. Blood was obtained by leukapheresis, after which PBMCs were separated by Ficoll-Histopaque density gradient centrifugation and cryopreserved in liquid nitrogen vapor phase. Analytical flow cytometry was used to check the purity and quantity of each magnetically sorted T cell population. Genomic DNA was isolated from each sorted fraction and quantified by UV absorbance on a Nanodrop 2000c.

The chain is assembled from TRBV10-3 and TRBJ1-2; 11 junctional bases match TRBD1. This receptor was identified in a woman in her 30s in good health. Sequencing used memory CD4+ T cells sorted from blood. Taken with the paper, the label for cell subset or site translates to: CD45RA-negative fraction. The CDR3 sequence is CAISRGQGDSYGYTF. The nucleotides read TGTGCCATCAGTCGGGGACAGGGGGACAGCTATGGCTACACCTTC.